This T cell receptor (beta chain) was documented in a study of OX40 agonist ivuxolimab in advanced cancers. General observations from the study: Low normalized T-cell clonal expansion also characterized some of the nonresponders. The study observed clonal expansion of CD4+ and CD8+ blood T cells by week 6 at 0.1 to 3.0 mg/kg.

Trimming took 7 bases from V and 5 from J; bases not matched to a gene: 10. CDR1 is LNHDA, CDR2 SQIVND, per germline (reference sequence). The CDR3 consists of 17 residues. Sequencing was performed with immunoSEQ multiplex PCR; in TCRdb, only in-frame clones are kept and a portion is missing. The data contain 58,000 or so clones, around four fifths of them seen just once; the ten biggest clones take up 2.5% to 3.5%. As regards this clone: Its antigen is unidentified.

Sequencing was performed on CD4+ or CD8+ T cells sorted from blood, taken in a trial of the OX40 agonist ivuxolimab. The chain joins TRBV19 to TRBJ2-3; 15 bases are shared with TRBD2. The clonotype comes from an adult with an advanced solid tumor such as melanoma, head and neck, liver or kidney cancer. CDR3 bases: TGTGCCAGTACCAGAGGACTAGCGGGGGGGCGCGGAGATACGCAGTATTTT. Its translation: CASTRGLAGGRGDTQYF.